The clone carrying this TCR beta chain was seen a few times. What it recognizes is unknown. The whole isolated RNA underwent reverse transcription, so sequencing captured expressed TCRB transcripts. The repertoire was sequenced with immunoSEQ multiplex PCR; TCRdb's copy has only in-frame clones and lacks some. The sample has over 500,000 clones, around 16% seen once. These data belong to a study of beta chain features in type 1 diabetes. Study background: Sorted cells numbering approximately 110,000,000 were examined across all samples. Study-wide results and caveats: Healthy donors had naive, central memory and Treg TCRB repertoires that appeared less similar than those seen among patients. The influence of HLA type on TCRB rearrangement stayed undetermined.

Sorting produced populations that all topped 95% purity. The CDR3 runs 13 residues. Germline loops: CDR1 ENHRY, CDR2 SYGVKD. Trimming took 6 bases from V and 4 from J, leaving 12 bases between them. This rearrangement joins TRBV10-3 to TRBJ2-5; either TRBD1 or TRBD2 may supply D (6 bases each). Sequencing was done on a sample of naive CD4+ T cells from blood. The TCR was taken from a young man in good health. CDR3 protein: CAISLGGLETQYF. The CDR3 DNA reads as TGTGCCATCAGCCTTGGGGGGCTAGAGACCCAGTACTTC.